The 25 T cell receptor beta chains below come from one sample, sequenced in a study of CD4 T cells in relation to SARS-CoV-2 and coronaviruses. The repertoire was sequenced with immunoSEQ multiplex PCR; TCRdb's copy has only in-frame clones and lacks some. Found here are approximately 50,000 clones, 92% of them singletons; the top ten hold around 0.43%. Sequenced input: naive CD4+ T cells from PBMCs. Subset denoted: naive CD4+ T cells isolated by negative enrichment. These receptors were obtained from an adult with COVID-19.

This chain uses TRBV27 with TRBJ2-7, with D perhaps TRBD1 (5 bases). This CDR3 has 15 amino acids. CDR1 and CDR2 (germline): MNHEY, SMNVEV (reference sequence). V lost 0 bases to trimming and J lost 0 bases, with 9 bases between them. In DNA, the CDR3 is TGTGCCAGCAGTTTATCGACAGCCGCCTCCTACGAGCAGTACTTC. Protein sequence: CASSLSTAASYEQYF.

The chain has TRBV7-3 and TRBJ1-4; D call uncertain. Germline CDR1 SGHTA, CDR2 FQGTGA. Trimming left V 5 bases short and J 0 bases short, with 10 bases between. This CDR3 has 15 amino acids. The CDR3 DNA reads as TGTGCCAGCAGCCCATCAGGTGCAACTAATGAAAAACTGTTTTTT. Its translation: CASSPSGATNEKLFF.

V gene TRBV19 combines with J gene TRBJ2-1, with D tentatively TRBD1 (6 bases). The ends were cut back, 3 bases at V and 8 bases at J, with 11 bases in the middle. CDR1 is LNHDA and CDR2 is SQIVND in the germline V gene (reference sequence). The CDR3 has 13 amino acids. CDR3 in amino acids: CASSMPTGYEQFF. Written as DNA, the CDR3 is TGTGCCAGTAGTATGCCCACAGGGTATGAGCAGTTCTTC.

The chain carries TRBV7-9 and TRBJ1-2, with TRBD1 as a possible D gene (6 bases). CDR1 is SEHNR and CDR2 is FQNEAQ in the germline V gene (reference sequence). The CDR3 consists of 13 residues. V was shortened by 6 bases and J by 3 bases, with 11 bases between the two germline ends. The CDR3 region has the DNA TGTGCCAGCAGACAGACAGGAGACTATGGCTACACCTTC. Residues: CASRQTGDYGYTF. The entire variable domain, with the rest obtained from reference TRBV7-9 and TRBJ1-2, is as follows: DTGVSQNPRHKITKRGQNVTFRCDPISEHNRLYWYRQTLGQGPEFLTYFQNEAQLEKSRLLSDRFSAERPKGSFSTLEIQRTEQGDSAMYLCASRQTGDYGYTFGSGTRLTVV.

V and J are TRBV30 and TRBJ1-2; 7 bases match TRBD1. CDR3 size: 14 residues. With 2 bases clipped from V and 7 bases from J, the junction kept 10 bases outside the gene matches. CDR1 is GTSNPN, CDR2 SVGIG, per germline (reference sequence). The CDR3 DNA reads TGTGCCTGGAGTACCTGGGACAGAGGGTCTGGCTACACCTTC. Its translation: CAWSTWDRGSGYTF.

The chain links TRBV11-1 to TRBJ2-5, with D maybe TRBD1 (8 bases). The V and J ends lost 5 bases and 5 bases respectively, with 18 bases between them. The CDR3 is 15 residues long. The germline gives CDR1 SGHAT, CDR2 FQDESV (reference sequence). The CDR3 loop reads CASSIGQGAGETQYF. For the CDR3, the DNA is TGTGCCAGCAGCATAGGACAGGGAGCGGGGGAGACCCAGTACTTC.

CDR3 sequence reads: CASSPDSLDTQYF. CDR3 nucleotides: TGTGCCAGCTCACCGGACAGTCTGGATACGCAGTATTTT. This rearrangement joins TRBV18 to TRBJ2-3, with a possible D match to TRBD1 (6 bases). CDR3 size: 13 residues. V was shortened by 3 bases and J by 6 bases, with 10 bases between the two germline ends. Looked up from germline, CDR1 is KGHSH and CDR2 is LQKENI.

This clone turned up a few times. V and J are TRBV5-4 and TRBJ1-5; 9 bases are shared with TRBD1. This CDR3 region has 16 residues. The germline V gene encodes CDR1 SGHNT and CDR2 YYREEE (reference sequence). V lost 4 bases, J lost 6 bases, and 11 bases stayed unmatched. The CDR3 bases are TGTGCCAGCAGCCAGACCGGGACAGGGAGTGTTCAGCCCCAGCATTTT. As protein: CASSQTGTGSVQPQHF.

The chain joins TRBV18 to TRBJ1-4; D unresolved. Germline V CDR1 and CDR2: KGHSH, LQKENI. Trimming removed 4 bases at V and 5 bases at J, with 8 bases between. The CDR3 extends over 13 amino acids. CDR3 in amino acids: CASSRAGNEKLFF. CDR3 in DNA: TGTGCCAGCTCACGCGCAGGCAATGAAAAACTGTTTTTT.

The genes are TRBV10-3 and TRBJ2-7; 9 bases align to TRBD1. Germline loops: CDR1 ENHRY, CDR2 SYGVKD. After removal of 6 bases from V and 2 bases from J, the junction contained 5 bases not matched to a gene. The CDR3 extends over 14 amino acids. This CDR3 reads CAISPGQGAYEQYF. The DNA for the CDR3 is TGTGCCATCAGCCCGGGACAGGGAGCCTACGAGCAGTACTTC.

The chain combines TRBV24-1 with TRBJ1-1, with TRBD1 matching 8 bases. Trimming cost V 6 bases and J 4 bases; bases outside gene matches: 3. The CDR3 has 13 amino acids. Germline V CDR1 and CDR2: KGHDR, SFDVKD. In DNA, the CDR3 is TGTGCCACCAGTACAGGGGGGGGCACTGAAGCTTTCTTT. Residues: CATSTGGGTEAFF.

The CDR3 region has the DNA TGTGCCAGCAGCACAGACAGGGTTCAATCAGATACGCAGTATTTT. This codes for CASSTDRVQSDTQYF. The V and J genes are TRBV7-3 and TRBJ2-3; 7 nucleotides align to TRBD1. The germline gives CDR1 SGHTA, CDR2 FQGTGA. After removal of 5 bases from V and 4 bases from J, the junction contained 9 bases not matched to a gene. CDR3 length equals 15 residues.

V usage is TRBV20-1 and J usage is TRBJ2-5; possible D gene TRBD2, 6 bases. The V gene lost 3 bases and the J gene lost 7 bases, with 15 bases spanning the gap. Per germline, CDR1 DFQATT and CDR2 SNEGSKA (reference sequence). The length of the CDR3 is 13 residues. Here the CDR3 DNA reads TGCAGTGCTAGTAACGGGAGTGTGGGGACCCAGTACTTC. Translated, it gives CSASNGSVGTQYF.

This clone has more than one count but fewer than ten. This chain uses TRBV2 with TRBJ1-6; 10 nucleotides align to TRBD1. With 8 bases clipped from V and 8 bases from J, the junction kept 3 bases outside the gene matches. Per germline, CDR1 SNHLY and CDR2 FYNNEI. There are 13 residues in the CDR3. This chain's CDR3 is CASGGTGDSPLHF. In DNA form, the CDR3 reads TGTGCCAGCGGAGGGACAGGGGATTCACCCCTCCACTTT.

The chain links TRBV2 to TRBJ2-5, with D uncertain. The germline V gene has CDR1 SNHLY and CDR2 FYNNEI. V gave up 1 base and J gave up 2 bases, with 11 bases separating them. This CDR3 contains 15 residues. CDR3 amino acids: CASSEVSFYQETQYF. CDR3 nucleotide sequence: TGTGCCAGCAGTGAAGTGTCTTTCTATCAAGAGACCCAGTACTTC.

The chain's CDR3 is CASSFQGLAGVGANEQFF. CDR3 coding DNA: TGTGCCAGCAGTTTCCAAGGACTAGCGGGGGTGGGGGCCAATGAGCAGTTCTTC. This chain connects TRBV27 to TRBJ2-1; 13 bases fit TRBD2. This CDR3 region has 18 residues. V lost 3 bases, J lost 6 bases, and 11 bases stayed unmatched. The germline V gene encodes CDR1 MNHEY and CDR2 SMNVEV (reference sequence).

The chain carries TRBV10-2 and TRBJ1-1; 8 positions match TRBD1. V lost 6 bases to trimming and J lost 5 bases; unmatched junction nucleotides: 8. The CDR3 totals 14 residues. CDR1 WSHSY and CDR2 SAAADI come from the germline V gene. The DNA of the CDR3 is TGCGCCAGCAGGGGAATGACAGGGGATACTGAAGCTTTCTTT. It is translated as CASRGMTGDTEAFF.

This chain uses TRBV2 with TRBJ2-3, with a possible D match to TRBD1 (6 bases). With 4 bases removed from V and 1 base from J, the gap between germline ends came to 6 bases. Germline V gene sequence: CDR1 SNHLY, CDR2 FYNNEI. The CDR3 is 13 residues long. CDR3 nucleotide sequence: TGTGCCAGCAGTGGACAGGGCACAGATACGCAGTATTTT. Protein sequence: CASSGQGTDTQYF.

This chain connects TRBV7-8 to TRBJ2-1; 7 bases line up with TRBD2. The CDR3 is 14 residues long. The germline V gene encodes CDR1 SGHVS and CDR2 FQNEAQ. The V and J ends lost 1 base and 9 bases, in that order; junction bases with no gene match: 6. CDR3 nucleotide sequence: TGTGCCAGCAGCTTAGATGGACTAGATACTGAGCAGTTCTTC. It yields the protein CASSLDGLDTEQFF.

The J gene is TRBJ2-5, the V gene TRBV30; D remains ambiguous. The V gene's germline CDR1 is GTSNPN and CDR2 SVGIG (reference sequence). Trimming cost V 4 bases and J 5 bases, with 11 bases left between them. The CDR3 covers 12 residues. CDR3 protein: CAWTPAGETQYF. As DNA, the CDR3 is TGTGCCTGGACGCCGGCTGGGGAGACCCAGTACTTC.

The gene calls are TRBV7-8 and TRBJ2-3, with D perhaps matching TRBD2 (5 bases). This CDR3 is 15 amino acids long. V lost 1 base to trimming and J lost 9 bases, with 17 bases between them. CDR1 is SGHVS and CDR2 is FQNEAQ in the germline V gene. Written as DNA, the CDR3 is TGTGCCAGCAGCTTAGGGAGGCTCCCCAGCTACACGCAGTATTTT. It encodes CASSLGRLPSYTQYF. Full variable domain (missing parts from reference TRBV7-8 and TRBJ2-3): GAGVSQSPRYKVAKRGQDVALRCDPISGHVSLFWYQQALGQGPEFLTYFQNEAQLDKSGLPSDRFFAERPEGSVSTLKIQRTQQEDSAVYLCASSLGRLPSYTQYFGPGTRLTVL.

The genes are TRBV5-5 and TRBJ2-2; D is undetermined. Trimming shortened V by 3 bases and J by 0 bases, and 6 bases separated the two germline ends. Germline V gene lookup returns CDR1 SGHKS and CDR2 YYEKEE (reference sequence). CDR3 length equals 14 residues. CDR3 sequence (DNA): TGTGCCAGCAGCTACATGCCGAACACCGGGGAGCTGTTTTTT. Residues: CASSYMPNTGELFF.

This clone was detected once. J is TRBJ1-2 and V is TRBV30; the D is unclear. V was trimmed by 1 base and J by 8 bases, leaving 20 bases between them. This CDR3 is 15 amino acids long. CDR1 and CDR2 (germline): GTSNPN, SVGIG (reference sequence). The CDR3 DNA sequence: TGTGCCTGGAGTGCACCAGCAAAATCTACAAACGGCTACACCTTC. This encodes CAWSAPAKSTNGYTF.

The rearrangement links TRBV5-6 to TRBJ1-5; TRBD1 aligns across 8 bases. J gave up 5 bases and V 3 bases, and 7 bases lay outside the gene matches. This CDR3 is 15 amino acids long. Germline assignment: CDR1 SGHDT and CDR2 YYEEEE. The CDR3 DNA is TGTGCCAGCAGCTATAAGGACAGGGAAGATCAGCCCCAGCATTTT. This codes for CASSYKDREDQPQHF.

Points on this clone: The junction differs from germline at one of its ends, possibly a read error. The V gene is TRBV18, the J gene TRBJ2-7; D call uncertain. Germline assignment: CDR1 KGHSH and CDR2 LQKENI. The CDR3 is 13 amino acids. The CDR3 spells CASSPQDNYEQYF. CDR3 DNA sequence: TGTGCCAGCTCGCCACAAGATAACTACGAGCAGTACTTC.